The clone carrying this T cell receptor (beta chain) has just a few counts. The data originate from a study of T cells in Graves' hyperthyroidism and ophthalmopathy. There were TCR beta CDR3 regions amplified from RNA transcripts. First-round RT-PCR targeting the TCR CDR3 was performed with the HTBI primer set. TCRdb recomputed calls from the multiplex PCR reads with MiXCR, one row per CDR3 protein. The repertoire holds around 390,000 distinct CDR3 sequences, with about 14% as singletons. This CDR3 comprises 14 residues. Between the trimmed V and J ends, which lost 5 bases and 5 bases, there was a span of 16 bases. Germline CDR1 reads SGHTA; CDR2 reads FQGTGA.

Sequencing was done on a sample of blood. This clonotype was obtained from a woman in her twenties or thirties with Graves' ophthalmopathy. The chain couples TRBV7-3 to TRBJ2-7, with D unresolved. In DNA, the CDR3 is TGTGCCAGCAGCCCTCGGGTGGGTATGGACGAGCAGTACTTC. Its translation is CASSPRVGMDEQYF.